Below, 10 T cell receptor beta chains from the same sample are listed, as sequenced in a study of CD8 T cells in Susac syndrome. The RNA input was roughly 0.45 to 1 ug, and it was reverse transcribed with random hexamers. TCRdb re-analysed the immunoSEQ multiplex PCR reads in MiXCR, keeping a single row per CDR3 protein. The sample lists 70,000 to 100,000 distinct CDR3 sequences, approximately 96% occurring once. The specimen was CD8+ T cells from PBMCs. Source of these receptors: a human donor with Susac syndrome.

Here the CDR3 DNA reads TGCAGCGCCCGAGAGCCTCCGGGACAGGGGGGGCACGGTAGTGGCTACACCTTC. It translates to CSAREPPGQGGHGSGYTF. The chain couples TRBV29-1 to TRBJ1-2; TRBD1 matches 11 bases. Germline V gene data show CDR1 as SQVTM and CDR2 as ANQGSEA. V lost 7 bases and J lost 7; bases outside the gene matches: 23. The CDR3 has 18 amino acids.

The CDR3 sequence: CASSRSLNTEAFF. The CDR3 DNA reads TGTGCCAGCAGTCGGAGCTTGAACACTGAAGCTTTCTTT. The rearrangement joins TRBV27 to TRBJ1-1; D gene unclear. This CDR3 has 13 amino acids. Trimming took 5 bases from V and 0 from J, leaving 7 bases between them. Per germline, CDR1 MNHEY and CDR2 SMNVEV (reference sequence).

Points on this clonotype: One end of the junction is discordant with germline, which a read error may explain. The chain has TRBV4-3 and TRBJ2-1; TRBD2 matches at 13 bases. Germline-derived CDR1 and CDR2 are LGHNA and YSLEER. CDR3 length equals 16 residues. CDR3 amino acids: CASSQALAGGNNEQFF. CDR3 in DNA: TGCGCCAGCAGTCAAGCACTAGCGGGGGGGAACAATGAGCAGTTCTTC.

This chain joins TRBV20-1 and TRBJ1-4; 7 nucleotides line up with TRBD1. The germline V gene has CDR1 DFQATT and CDR2 SNEGSKA (reference sequence). This CDR3 is built from 13 residues. J was trimmed by 7 bases and V by 6 bases; bases with no gene match: 8. This chain's CDR3 is CSARDSYGEKLFF. The CDR3 nucleotides read TGCAGTGCAAGGGACAGCTATGGTGAAAAACTGTTTTTT.

The chain has TRBV20-1 and TRBJ1-2, with TRBD1 as a possible D gene (5 bases). Germline V gene lookup returns CDR1 DFQATT and CDR2 SNEGSKA (reference sequence). There are 12 residues in the CDR3. Trimming took 3 bases from V and 2 from J, leaving 7 bases between them. The CDR3 DNA follows: TGCAGTGCTAGCGGGGGGAACTATGGCTACACCTTC. Protein product: CSASGGNYGYTF.

This chain uses TRBV7-2 with TRBJ2-5; D is ambiguous. CDR1 SGHTA and CDR2 FQGNSA come from the germline V gene. The CDR3 extends over 13 amino acids. Trimming cost V 6 bases and J 2 bases, with 10 bases left between them. This CDR3 is CASSRPLQETQYF. As DNA, the CDR3 is TGTGCCAGCAGTCGACCGTTACAAGAGACCCAGTACTTC. The full variable domain, completed using reference TRBV7-2 and TRBJ2-5, is GAGVSQSPSNKVTEKGKDVELRCDPISGHTALYWYRQSLGQGLEFLIYFQGNSAPDKSGLPSDRFSAERTGGSVSTLTIQRTQQEDSAVYLCASSRPLQETQYFGPGTRLLVL.

This chain joins TRBV24-1 and TRBJ2-1; D unresolved. The CDR3 runs to 12 residues. From germline, CDR1 is KGHDR and CDR2 SFDVKD. The V end lost 3 bases, the J end lost 10 bases, and 9 bases lay between the germline ends. The CDR3 DNA reads as TGTGCCACCAGTGATATGTCACAGGAGCAGTTCTTC. Translation: CATSDMSQEQFF.

The chain combines TRBV4-1 with TRBJ2-1; 7 positions match TRBD2. The ends lost 5 bases at V and 4 bases at J; junction bases unmatched: 11. Germline-derived CDR1 and CDR2 are MGHRA and YSYEKL. The length of the CDR3 is 16 residues. Here the CDR3 DNA reads TGCGCCAGCAGCGTCGACGGCGGGAGTAAATACAATGAGCAGTTCTTC. Protein product: CASSVDGGSKYNEQFF.

The genes are TRBV9 and TRBJ2-1, with TRBD1 matching over 12 bases. CDR3 length: 17 residues. The ends lost 4 bases at V and 6 bases at J; junction bases unmatched: 11. Germline assignment: CDR1 SGDLS and CDR2 YYNGEE. The CDR3 here is CASSTQPGTGGPNEQFF. CDR3 DNA sequence: TGTGCCAGCAGCACCCAACCCGGGACAGGGGGCCCCAATGAGCAGTTCTTC.

The chain links TRBV20-1 to TRBJ1-2; D remains ambiguous. Trimming took off 3 bases at V and 0 bases at J, with 11 bases between the two ends. The germline V gene encodes CDR1 DFQATT and CDR2 SNEGSKA (reference sequence). The CDR3 extends over 14 amino acids. The DNA for the CDR3 is TGCAGTGCTAGCAATCGGGCAGCTAACTATGGCTACACCTTC. Its protein product is CSASNRAANYGYTF.